This T cell receptor (beta chain) was identified during a study of T cell responses to AZD1222 COVID-19 vaccine. Sequencing was performed with immunoSEQ multiplex PCR; in TCRdb, only in-frame clones are kept and a portion is missing. The sample contains about 120,000 clones, about 85% of which appear only once. CDR1 is SNHLY, CDR2 FYNNEI, per germline. Trimming cost V 1 base and J 7 bases, with 5 bases left between them. The CDR3 is made up of 11 amino acids. Material: peripheral blood, obtained 28 days after the second AZD1222 dose. This clonotype was obtained from an adult who received the AZD1222 COVID-19 vaccine. The chain links TRBV2 to TRBJ2-7, with D unclear. For the CDR3, the DNA is TGTGCCAGCAGTGAAGTCCTAGAGCAGTACTTC. Amino acids: CASSEVLEQYF.